The 29 T cell receptor beta chains reported below all come from one sample, sequenced in a study of blood T cell repertoires in COVID-19. TCRdb keeps only in-frame clones here, not all; method: immunoSEQ multiplex PCR. This sample has about 100,000 clones, with over 60% found just once. Sequencing was performed on peripheral blood. These receptors originate from a man in his fifties who had recovered from COVID-19.

This clone was recorded a few times. The V and J genes are TRBV7-2 and TRBJ2-2; 12 positions agree with TRBD2. Germline CDR1 reads SGHTA; CDR2 reads FQGNSA. The length of the CDR3 is 17 residues. After removal of 5 bases from V and 4 bases from J, the junction contained 8 bases not matched to a gene. The CDR3 spells CASSQNGLAGITGELFF. The DNA for the CDR3 is TGTGCCAGCAGCCAAAACGGACTAGCGGGGATCACCGGGGAGCTGTTTTTT.

This chain links TRBV18 with TRBJ2-3; 7 bases match TRBD2. This CDR3 has 16 amino acids. V dropped 4 bases and J dropped 0; count of bases not matched to a gene: 7. Germline CDR1 and CDR2: KGHSH and LQKENI. The CDR3 sequence: CASSRGASGSTDTQYF. The CDR3, as DNA: TGTGCCAGCTCACGGGGTGCTAGCGGCAGCACAGATACGCAGTATTTT. The whole variable domain, filled in from reference TRBV18 and TRBJ2-3, reads NAGVMQNPRHLVRRRGQEARLRCSPMKGHSHVYWYRQLPEEGLKFMVYLQKENIIDESGMPKERFSAEFPKEGPSILRIQQVVRGDSAAYFCASSRGASGSTDTQYFGPGTRLTVL.

The chain is built from TRBV5-6 and TRBJ1-1; 11 bases align to TRBD1. The germline V gene encodes CDR1 SGHDT and CDR2 YYEEEE. V was pared by 0 bases and J by 3 bases, with 7 bases of the junction left unmatched. There are 17 residues in the CDR3. In nucleotides, the CDR3 is TGTGCCAGCAGCTTGGCCGGGACAGGGGGTCCCTACACTGAAGCTTTCTTT. Its translation: CASSLAGTGGPYTEAFF.

The chain employs TRBV6-5 and TRBJ2-7; a possible D gene is TRBD1 (6 bases). Trimming left V 5 bases short and J 1 base short, with 12 bases between. CDR3 length: 14 residues. Germline CDR1 is MNHEY and CDR2 is SVGAGI. CDR3 nucleotide sequence: TGTGCCAGCAGTATCTACCAGGGGTCCTACGAGCAGTACTTC. Its protein is CASSIYQGSYEQYF.

CDR3: CASRDDRSEAFF. CDR3 bases: TGTGCCAGCAGAGACGACAGGAGTGAAGCTTTCTTT. V gene TRBV7-9 combines with J gene TRBJ1-1; D perhaps matches TRBD1 (6 bases). The CDR3 extends over 12 amino acids. V was shortened by 6 bases and J by 7 bases, with 12 bases between the two germline ends. The germline V gene encodes CDR1 SEHNR and CDR2 FQNEAQ (reference sequence).

The V and J genes are TRBV28 and TRBJ2-4, with 10 bases identical to TRBD1. With 5 bases clipped from V and 7 bases from J, the junction kept 11 bases outside the gene matches. CDR3 length: 16 amino acids. Germline CDR1 MDHEN, CDR2 SYDVKM. CDR3 DNA: TGTGCCAGCAGTGGGGTCTGGGGGGGACAGGGGAACATTCAGTACTTC. Protein sequence: CASSGVWGGQGNIQYF.

The chain links TRBV19 to TRBJ2-3, with 7 nucleotides matching TRBD1. The length of the CDR3 is 13 residues. Trimming removed 6 bases from V and 2 bases from J; junction bases left unmatched: 2. Germline-derived CDR1 and CDR2 are LNHDA and SQIVND (reference sequence). CDR3 nucleotide sequence: TGTGCCAGTAGCGGACAGGACACAGATACGCAGTATTTT. Protein sequence: CASSGQDTDTQYF.

CDR3 nucleotides: TGTGCCAGCGGGACAGGGGATGGCTACACCTTC. Translating it yields CASGTGDGYTF. The chain joins TRBV16 to TRBJ1-2, with 10 bases aligning to TRBD1. With V trimmed by 8 bases and J by 6 bases, 0 bases remained unmatched. Per germline, CDR1 KGHSY and CDR2 FQNENV. There are 11 residues in the CDR3.

This clone came up a few times. This chain joins TRBV6-5 and TRBJ2-7, with 7 bases fitting TRBD1. With V trimmed by 7 bases and J by 0 bases, 9 bases remained unmatched. In germline, CDR1 is MNHEY, CDR2 SVGAGI. The CDR3 loop spans 15 amino acids. The CDR3 DNA follows: TGTGCCAGCACCCCCTCGACAGGGAGCTCCTACGAGCAGTACTTC. Amino acid sequence: CASTPSTGSSYEQYF.

CDR3 protein: CSVGSGKTEAFF. The DNA of the CDR3 is TGCAGCGTTGGGTCGGGGAAAACTGAAGCTTTCTTT. This chain links TRBV29-1 with TRBJ1-1; D is ambiguous. V lost 4 bases to trimming and J lost 5 bases, with 11 bases between them. The germline V gene has CDR1 SQVTM and CDR2 ANQGSEA. This CDR3 contains 12 residues.

The V call is TRBV28, the J call TRBJ1-2; maybe TRBD1 (5 bases). Germline CDR1 MDHEN, CDR2 SYDVKM. The germline V and J ends were trimmed by 5 bases and 4 bases, with 11 bases remaining between them. The length of the CDR3 is 13 residues. This CDR3 is CASSAQDLYGYTF. For the CDR3, the DNA is TGTGCCAGCAGTGCACAGGACCTCTATGGCTACACCTTC.

The chain links TRBV6-2 or TRBV6-3 to TRBJ2-5; D is unresolved. The CDR3 runs 14 residues. V lost 4 bases and J lost 1, with 10 bases in between. Germline CDR1 and CDR2: MNHEY and SVGEGT. The CDR3 protein is CASSWRNTQETQYF. The CDR3 coding sequence is TGTGCCAGCAGTTGGCGGAACACCCAAGAGACCCAGTACTTC.

This clone was picked up many times. The chain recombines TRBV4-2 with TRBJ1-1; D unresolved. Germline V lookup: CDR1 LGHNA, CDR2 YNFKEQ. V gave up 3 bases and J gave up 3 bases, with 5 bases separating them. The CDR3 runs 12 residues. CDR3 sequence (DNA): TGTGCCAGCAGCCACCAGTACACTGAAGCTTTCTTT. Translation: CASSHQYTEAFF.

The V call is TRBV2, the J call TRBJ2-7; no reliable D call. Deletions cut 3 bases from V and 9 bases from J, with 18 bases between. The CDR3 spans 14 residues. Germline V gene sequence: CDR1 SNHLY, CDR2 FYNNEI. CDR3 DNA: TGTGCCAGCAGTGATGTTCAGGTTACAGCAACGCAGTACTTC. Translated: CASSDVQVTATQYF.

The V and J genes are TRBV19 and TRBJ2-6; 8 positions match TRBD1. Germline values: CDR1 LNHDA, CDR2 SQIVND (reference sequence). The CDR3 has 18 amino acids. V lost 4 bases to trimming and J lost 0 bases; unmatched junction nucleotides: 8. The CDR3: CASSTGQVIFSGANVLTF. CDR3 DNA sequence: TGTGCCAGTAGTACGGGACAGGTTATCTTCTCTGGGGCCAACGTCCTGACTTTC.

The genes are TRBV6-5 and TRBJ1-2; 9 nucleotides line up with TRBD1. CDR3 length equals 13 residues. The germline gives CDR1 MNHEY, CDR2 SVGAGI. Trimming at V came to 7 bases and at J to 3 bases, leaving 3 bases not matched to a gene. This chain's CDR3 is CASTWTGDYGYTF. In DNA form, the CDR3 reads TGTGCCAGCACGTGGACAGGGGACTATGGCTACACCTTC.

The rearrangement joins TRBV11-2 to TRBJ2-1; 9 bases agree with TRBD2. The germline V gene has CDR1 SGHAT and CDR2 FQNNGV. The junction had 6 bases not matched to a gene; V was cut back by 5 bases and J by 4 bases. The CDR3 is 15 amino acids. This CDR3 reads CASSTSGLAYNEQFF. The CDR3 bases are TGTGCCAGCAGCACTAGCGGGCTTGCTTACAATGAGCAGTTCTTC.

CDR3 sequence reads: CASSEHQGSYEQYF. CDR3 DNA sequence: TGTGCCAGCAGTGAACACCAGGGTTCCTACGAGCAGTACTTC. The chain carries TRBV6-4 and TRBJ2-7; a possible D gene is TRBD1 (5 bases). CDR1 and CDR2 from the germline V gene are MRHNA and SNTAGT. The CDR3 is 14 amino acids. Deletions cut 3 bases from V and 1 base from J, with 10 bases between.

This clone has only a few counts. CDR3 loop: CASSQSGTEKLFF. The DNA for the CDR3 is TGTGCCAGCAGCCAAAGCGGTACTGAAAAACTGTTTTTT. This chain uses TRBV5-4 with TRBJ1-4, with D uncertain. CDR3 length: 13 residues. CDR1 and CDR2 (germline): SGHNT, YYREEE (reference sequence). Trimming removed 4 bases at V and 7 bases at J, with 11 bases between.

The sample holds a few counts of this clone. The chain has TRBV7-3 and TRBJ2-3; a possible D gene is TRBD2 (6 bases). The CDR3 consists of 16 residues. Deletions cut 4 bases from V and 6 bases from J, with 20 bases between. Germline CDR1 is SGHTA and CDR2 is FQGTGA. DNA for the CDR3: TGTGCCAGCAGCTCGTCCGCGGGGACGGAGGTTGATACGCAGTATTTT. It encodes CASSSSAGTEVDTQYF. Together with reference TRBV7-3 and TRBJ2-3, the CDR3 gives the full variable domain: GAGVSQTPSNKVTEKGKYVELRCDPISGHTALYWYRQSLGQGPEFLIYFQGTGAADDSGLPNDRFFAVRPEGSVSTLKIQRTERGDSAVYLCASSSSAGTEVDTQYFGPGTRLTVL.

This chain uses TRBV5-1 with TRBJ1-1, with D perhaps TRBD1 (6 bases). The CDR3 runs 14 residues. Deletions cut 4 bases from V and 8 bases from J, with 18 bases between. Germline lookup yields CDR1 SGHRS and CDR2 YFSETQ. The CDR3 here is CASSRGQTLGEAFF. CDR3 bases: TGCGCCAGCAGCCGCGGACAGACGCTAGGGGAAGCTTTCTTT.

This clone occurred once. This sequence joins TRBV7-9 and TRBJ2-1, with 10 bases lining up with TRBD1. The V segment lost 4 bases and the J segment 8 bases; nucleotides outside the gene matches: 8. CDR3 length: 15 amino acids. In germline, CDR1 is SEHNR, CDR2 FQNEAQ (reference sequence). DNA of the CDR3: TGTGCCAGCAGCTCACAGGGGGACAGGGGTGATGAGCAGTTCTTC. This sequence encodes CASSSQGDRGDEQFF. The whole variable domain, filled in from reference TRBV7-9 and TRBJ2-1, reads DTGVSQNPRHKITKRGQNVTFRCDPISEHNRLYWYRQTLGQGPEFLTYFQNEAQLEKSRLLSDRFSAERPKGSFSTLEIQRTEQGDSAMYLCASSSQGDRGDEQFFGPGTRLTVL.

J is TRBJ1-1 and V is TRBV5-8; a weak D match, TRBD1 (5 bases). The germline V gene has CDR1 SGHTS and CDR2 YDEGEE. Trimming stripped 9 bases from V and 11 bases from J, with 8 bases between. This CDR3 is built from 8 residues. The CDR3 DNA reads as TGTGCCATCCGGGGGGCTTTCTTT. As protein: CAIRGAFF.

The chain recombines TRBV19 with TRBJ1-5, with D unclear. Trimming left V 3 bases short and J 5 bases short, with 17 bases between. This CDR3 is 16 amino acids long. The germline V gene has CDR1 LNHDA and CDR2 SQIVND (reference sequence). This CDR3 reads CASSIGKSRLYQPQHF. Written as DNA, the CDR3 is TGTGCCAGTAGTATTGGTAAGTCCAGGCTCTATCAGCCCCAGCATTTT.

This chain uses TRBV13 with TRBJ2-3, with a weak D call TRBD2 (7 bases). CDR3 length: 17 amino acids. Germline CDR1 and CDR2: PRHDT and FYEKMQ (reference sequence). V lost 5 bases and J lost 5, with 23 bases in between. The CDR3 spells CASSPNPRGQARDTQYF. DNA for the CDR3: TGTGCCAGCAGCCCAAACCCGCGGGGGCAGGCTAGAGATACGCAGTATTTT.

This clone showed up just once. CDR3 protein: CASRLLGPEQYF. Here the CDR3 DNA reads TGTGCCAGCAGACTGCTAGGTCCCGAGCAGTACTTC. The V and J genes are TRBV5-5 and TRBJ2-7, with D unclear. This CDR3 has 12 amino acids. Trimming pared 5 bases from V and 6 bases from J, leaving 12 bases between. Germline V gene data show CDR1 as SGHKS and CDR2 as YYEKEE (reference sequence).

V gene TRBV6-4 combines with J gene TRBJ1-2; 7 positions agree with TRBD1. The CDR3 sequence is 14 residues long. Germline lookup yields CDR1 MRHNA and CDR2 SNTAGT. The V segment lost 6 bases and the J segment 4 bases; nucleotides outside the gene matches: 8. The CDR3 is CASSKETGPYGYTF. The CDR3 nucleotides are TGTGCCAGCAGCAAAGAGACAGGGCCCTATGGCTACACCTTC.

V and J are TRBV29-1 and TRBJ2-7; weak D call: TRBD2 (5 bases). In germline, CDR1 is SQVTM, CDR2 ANQGSEA. The V end was cut by 1 base, the J end by 2 bases, with 12 bases between. CDR3 length equals 14 residues. CDR3: CSVEAAGATYEQYF. In DNA, the CDR3 is TGCAGCGTTGAAGCGGCGGGTGCAACCTACGAGCAGTACTTC.

This rearrangement joins TRBV28 to TRBJ1-4; 7 bases agree with TRBD1. The V segment lost 3 bases and the J segment 7 bases; nucleotides outside the gene matches: 5. The CDR3 has 14 amino acids. Germline-derived CDR1 and CDR2 are MDHEN and SYDVKM. This chain's CDR3 is CASSFNSGGEKLFF. Written as DNA, the CDR3 is TGTGCCAGCAGTTTTAATTCAGGGGGTGAAAAACTGTTTTTT. The variable domain in full, with the rest retrieved from reference TRBV28 and TRBJ1-4, is DVKVTQSSRYLVKRTGEKVFLECVQDMDHENMFWYRQDPGLGLRLIYFSYDVKMKEKGDIPEGYSVSREKKERFSLILESASTNQTSMYLCASSFNSGGEKLFFGSGTQLSVL.